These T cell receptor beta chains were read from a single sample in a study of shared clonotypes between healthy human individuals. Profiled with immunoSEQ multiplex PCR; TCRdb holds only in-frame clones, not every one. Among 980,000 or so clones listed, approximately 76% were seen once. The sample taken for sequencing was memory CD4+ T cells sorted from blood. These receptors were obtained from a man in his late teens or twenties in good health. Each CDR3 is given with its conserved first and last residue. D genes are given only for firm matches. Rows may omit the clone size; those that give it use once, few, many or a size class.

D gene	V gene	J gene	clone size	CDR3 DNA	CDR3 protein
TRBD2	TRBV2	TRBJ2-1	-	TGTGCCAGCAGTGAATTAGCGGGAGGTGGTGAGCAGTTCTTC	CASSELAGGGEQFF
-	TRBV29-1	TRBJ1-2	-	TGCAGCGTTGGGCAGTTATATGGCTACACCTTC	CSVGQLYGYTF
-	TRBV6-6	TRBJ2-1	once	TGTGCCGCGGCCCTAAAGGGGATCAATGAGCAGTTCTTC	CAAALKGINEQFF
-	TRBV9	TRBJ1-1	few	TGTGCCAGCAGCGTAGATGAGGGATGGAACACTGAAGCTTTCTTT	CASSVDEGWNTEAFF
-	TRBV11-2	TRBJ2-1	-	TGTGCCAGCAGCCCTGCGACACCCCGGGGCCATGAGCAGTTCTTC	CASSPATPRGHEQFF
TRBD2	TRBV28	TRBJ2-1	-	TGTGCCAGCAGTCTCGGGACTAGCGGGTTCAATGAGCAGTTCTTC	CASSLGTSGFNEQFF
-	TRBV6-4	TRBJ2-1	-	TGTGCCAGCAGTGAAGTTCAGGGTAGCAATGAGCAGTTCTTC	CASSEVQGSNEQFF
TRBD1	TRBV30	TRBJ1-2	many	TGTGCCTGGAGTCGACAGGGACTTAACTATGGCTACACCTTC	CAWSRQGLNYGYTF
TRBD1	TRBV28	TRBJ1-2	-	TGTGCCAGCGAGCAGGACAGGGGCTTGCATGGCTACACCTTC	CASEQDRGLHGYTF
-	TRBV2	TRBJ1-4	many	TGTGCCAGCAGTAGACAGGCAGGAAAACTGTTTTTT	CASSRQAGKLFF
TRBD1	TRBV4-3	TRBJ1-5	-	TGCGCCAGCAGCCAAGTTTTGTGGCAGGGGGATAGCAATCAGCCCCAGCATTTT	CASSQVLWQGDSNQPQHF
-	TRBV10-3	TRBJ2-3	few	TGTGCCATCAGTGAGGGGGATACGCAGTATTTT	CAISEGDTQYF
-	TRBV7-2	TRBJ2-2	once	TGTGCCAGCAGCCCCCAGACTAGTATCGGGGAGCTGTTTTTT	CASSPQTSIGELFF
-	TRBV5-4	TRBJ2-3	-	TGTGCCAGCAGCTTGAGGACAGATACGCAGTATTTT	CASSLRTDTQYF
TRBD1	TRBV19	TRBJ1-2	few	TGTGCCAGTAGTATGGACAGGGCCTATGGCTACACCTTC	CASSMDRAYGYTF
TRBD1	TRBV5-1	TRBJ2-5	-	TGCGCCAGCAGCTTTGGGACAGTACAAGAGACCCAGTACTTC	CASSFGTVQETQYF
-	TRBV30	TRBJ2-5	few	TGTGCCTGGAGTGTTTTAGAGACCCAGTACTTC	CAWSVLETQYF
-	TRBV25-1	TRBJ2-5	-	TGTGCCAGCAGTGAATCAGGGAGACAGGTCACCCAAGAGACCCAGTACTTC	CASSESGRQVTQETQYF
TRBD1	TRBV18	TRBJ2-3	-	TGTGCCAGCTCACCACCCCTAACAGGGGGTAGCACAGATACGCAGTATTTT	CASSPPLTGGSTDTQYF
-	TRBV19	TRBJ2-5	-	TGTGCCAGTAGTATCTCGGGTGGGGGAGAGACCCAGTACTTC	CASSISGGGETQYF
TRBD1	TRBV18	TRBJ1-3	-	TGTGCCAGCCCCCGGGACAGCTCTGGAAACACCATATATTTT	CASPRDSSGNTIYF
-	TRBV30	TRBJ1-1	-	TGTGCCTGGGGGAAGCTTGGTGAAGCTTTCTTT	CAWGKLGEAFF
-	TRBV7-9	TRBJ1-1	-	TGTGCCAGCAGCAAGGGGGGTAAATCTGAAGCTTTCTTT	CASSKGGKSEAFF
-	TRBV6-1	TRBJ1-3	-	TGTGCCAGCTACCCAGGGTTCTCTGGAAACACCATATATTTT	CASYPGFSGNTIYF
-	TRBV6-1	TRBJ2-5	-	TGTGCCAGCAGGGGAGAAGCCCAGTCTTCTCTGTACTTC	CASRGEAQSSLYF
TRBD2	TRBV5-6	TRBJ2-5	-	TGTGCCAGCAGCTCCAAACGGACTAGCGGGGGGGAGACCCAGTACTTC	CASSSKRTSGGETQYF
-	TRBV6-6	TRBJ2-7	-	TGTGCCAGCAGTTACGCGGTCGAGCAGTACTTC	CASSYAVEQYF
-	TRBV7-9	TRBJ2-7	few	TGTGCCAGCAGCTTAGAAGGCAGCTCCTACGAGCAGTACTTC	CASSLEGSSYEQYF
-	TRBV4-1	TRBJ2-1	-	TGCGCCAGCAGCCAGGTTGACATATTATCCTACAATGAGCAGTTCTTC	CASSQVDILSYNEQFF
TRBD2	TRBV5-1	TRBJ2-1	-	TGCGCCAGCAGCTTGGGGACTAGCGCAGTCAATGAGCAGTTCTTC	CASSLGTSAVNEQFF
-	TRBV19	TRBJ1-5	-	TGTGCCAGTAGTATAGCCGGAAGCAATCAGCCCCAGCATTTT	CASSIAGSNQPQHF
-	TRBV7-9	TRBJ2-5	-	TGTGCCAGCAGCTTTTTATCGGCGGGATTTGCGAGAGAGACCCAGTACTTC	CASSFLSAGFARETQYF
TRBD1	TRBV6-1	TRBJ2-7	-	TGTGCCAGCAGGATTGCAGGGGGCAGCGGCGAGCAGTACTTC	CASRIAGGSGEQYF